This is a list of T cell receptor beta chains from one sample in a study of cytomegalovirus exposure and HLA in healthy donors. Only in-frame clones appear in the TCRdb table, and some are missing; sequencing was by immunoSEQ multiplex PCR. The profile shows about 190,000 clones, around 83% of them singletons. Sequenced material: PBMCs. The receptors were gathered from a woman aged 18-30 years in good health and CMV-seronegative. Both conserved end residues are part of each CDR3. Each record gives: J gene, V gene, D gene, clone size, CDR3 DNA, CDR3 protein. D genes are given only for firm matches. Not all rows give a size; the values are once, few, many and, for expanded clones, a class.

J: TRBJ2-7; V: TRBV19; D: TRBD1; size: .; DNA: TGTGCCAGTAGTATAAGGGCAGGGGGCGATACCTACGAGCAGTACTTC; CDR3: CASSIRAGGDTYEQYF
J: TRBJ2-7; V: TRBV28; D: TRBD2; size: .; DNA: TGTGCCAGCACTATAACTAGCGGGAGACCTTACGAGCAGTACTTC; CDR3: CASTITSGRPYEQYF
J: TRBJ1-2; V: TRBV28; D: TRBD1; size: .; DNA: TGTGCCAGCAGTTTGCTCCCGGGACAGGGTGTCTATGGCTACACCTTC; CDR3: CASSLLPGQGVYGYTF
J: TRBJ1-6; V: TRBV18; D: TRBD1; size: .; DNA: TGTGCCAGCAGATATGACAGGGAGTATTCACCCCTCCACTTT; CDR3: CASRYDREYSPLHF
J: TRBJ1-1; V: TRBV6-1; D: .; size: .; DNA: TGTGCCAGCAGTGGCCAACAGGGTGTGAACACTGAAGCTTTCTTT; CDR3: CASSGQQGVNTEAFF
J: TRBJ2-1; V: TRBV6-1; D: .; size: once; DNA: TGTGCCAGCACCCGAGAGAGGGACAATGAGCAGTTCTTC; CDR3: CASTRERDNEQFF
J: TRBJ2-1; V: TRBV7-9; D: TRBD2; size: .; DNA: TGTGCCAGCAGCCACGGGTACAGCGGGGGGGCAGATGAGCAGTTCTTC; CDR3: CASSHGYSGGADEQFF
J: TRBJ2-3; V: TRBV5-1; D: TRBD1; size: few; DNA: TGCGCCAGCAGCTCCACAGGGGCCACAGATACGCAGTATTTT; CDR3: CASSSTGATDTQYF
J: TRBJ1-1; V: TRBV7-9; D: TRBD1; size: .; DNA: TGTTCCAGCACCTTTGGACAGGGTGAAGCTTTCTTT; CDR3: CSSTFGQGEAFF
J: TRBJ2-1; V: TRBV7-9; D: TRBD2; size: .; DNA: TGTGCCAGCAGGCGGACTAGCGGGGGCTTCAATGAGCAGTTCTTC; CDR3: CASRRTSGGFNEQFF
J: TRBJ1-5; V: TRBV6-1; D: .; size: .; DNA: TGTGCCAGCAGTGAAGAGGAGGGTTATAGCAATCAGCCCCAGCATTTT; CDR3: CASSEEEGYSNQPQHF
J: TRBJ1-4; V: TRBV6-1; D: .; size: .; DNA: TGTGCCAGCAGTGAAGATCCCCTCCAGTTTGCAACTAATGAAAAACTGTTTTTT; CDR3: CASSEDPLQFATNEKLFF
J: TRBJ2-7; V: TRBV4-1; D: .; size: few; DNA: TGCGCCAGCAGCCATGAACTTTTCTACGAGCAGTACTTC; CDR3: CASSHELFYEQYF
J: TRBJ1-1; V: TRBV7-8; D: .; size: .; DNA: TGTGCCAGCAGCTTCAATTTTAGAGGGAACACTGAAGCTTTCTTT; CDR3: CASSFNFRGNTEAFF
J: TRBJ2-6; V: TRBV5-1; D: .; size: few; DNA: TGCGCCAGCAGCTTGTCGGGTTCTGGGGCCAACGTCCTGACTTTC; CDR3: CASSLSGSGANVLTF
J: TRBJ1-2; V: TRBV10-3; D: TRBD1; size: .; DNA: TGTGCCTCCTCCACAGGGGACTATGGCTACACCTTC; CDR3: CASSTGDYGYTF
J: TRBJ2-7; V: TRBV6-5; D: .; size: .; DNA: TGTGCCAGCAGTTACTCGGGGACTCGAATCTACGAGCAGTACTTC; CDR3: CASSYSGTRIYEQYF
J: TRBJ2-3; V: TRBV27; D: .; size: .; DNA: TGTGCCAGCACCTCGGGGGATACGCAGTATTTT; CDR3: CASTSGDTQYF
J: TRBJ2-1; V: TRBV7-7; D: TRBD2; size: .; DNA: TGTGCCAGCAGCTTACATGGTAGCGGGGACTACAATGAGCAGTTCTTC; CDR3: CASSLHGSGDYNEQFF
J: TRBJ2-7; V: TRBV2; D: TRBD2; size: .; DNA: TGTGCCAGCAGTGCCCCCAGGACTAGCGGGAGCGAGCAGTACTTC; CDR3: CASSAPRTSGSEQYF
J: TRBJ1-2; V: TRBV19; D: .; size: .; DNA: TGTGCCAGTAGTATATCCAGCTATGGCTACACCTTC; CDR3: CASSISSYGYTF
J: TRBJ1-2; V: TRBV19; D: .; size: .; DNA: TGTGCCAGTAGTATAGGAGGGAGCAGAACTAACTATGGCTACACCTTC; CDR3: CASSIGGSRTNYGYTF
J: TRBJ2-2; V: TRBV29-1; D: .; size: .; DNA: TGCAGCGTTGCCGGGGAGTACACCGGGGAGCTGTTTTTT; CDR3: CSVAGEYTGELFF
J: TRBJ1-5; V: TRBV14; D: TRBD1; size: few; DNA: TGTGCCAGCAGCCGAGGACAGGGCGGCAATCAGCCCCAGCATTTT; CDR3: CASSRGQGGNQPQHF
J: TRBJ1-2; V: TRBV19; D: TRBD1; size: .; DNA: TGTGCCAGTAGCAAGACAGGGGTCGGCTACACCTTC; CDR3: CASSKTGVGYTF
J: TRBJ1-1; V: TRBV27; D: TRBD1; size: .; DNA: TGTGCCAGCAGTTTGGGACAGGGGGCTGAAGCTTTCTTT; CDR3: CASSLGQGAEAFF
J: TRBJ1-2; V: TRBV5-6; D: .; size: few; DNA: TGTGCCAGCAGCCCTCGGACTGGGCGCTACACCTTC; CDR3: CASSPRTGRYTF
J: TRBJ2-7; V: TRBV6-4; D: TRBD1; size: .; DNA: TGTGCCAGCAGCCCTGGGACAGGGAAAGCCTACGAGCAGTACTTC; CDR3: CASSPGTGKAYEQYF
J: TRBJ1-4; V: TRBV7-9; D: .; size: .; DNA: TGTGCCAGCAGCTTCGGGAATGAAAAACTGTTTTTT; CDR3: CASSFGNEKLFF
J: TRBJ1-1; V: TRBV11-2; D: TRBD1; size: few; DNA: TGTGCCAGCAGCTTAAACCGGGACAGTTGGCAAGCTTTCTTT; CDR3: CASSLNRDSWQAFF
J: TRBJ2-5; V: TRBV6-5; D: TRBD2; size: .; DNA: TGTGCCACCCTCCCTAGCGGGGGTACTCAAGAGACCCAGTACTTC; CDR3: CATLPSGGTQETQYF
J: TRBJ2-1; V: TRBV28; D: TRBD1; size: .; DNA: TGTGCCAGCAGTTTATCGACAGGGGGTCCCTACAATGAGCAGTTCTTC; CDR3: CASSLSTGGPYNEQFF
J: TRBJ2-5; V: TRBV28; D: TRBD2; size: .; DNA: TGTGCCAGCAGTCGCGAATCTAGCGGTCCAGGCGCCACAGAGACCCAGTACTTC; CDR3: CASSRESSGPGATETQYF
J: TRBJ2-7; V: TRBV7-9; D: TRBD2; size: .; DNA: TGTGCCAGCAGCCGTCTAGCGGGGAGCTACTACGAGCAGTACTTC; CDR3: CASSRLAGSYYEQYF
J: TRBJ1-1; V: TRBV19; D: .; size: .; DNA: TGTGCCAGTAGAACAAGTGCTCTTCCGAACACTGAAGCTTTCTTT; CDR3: CASRTSALPNTEAFF
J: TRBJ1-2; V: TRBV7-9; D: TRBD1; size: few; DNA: TGTGCCAGCAGCTTATACGACAGGGGCAACTATGGCTACACCTTC; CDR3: CASSLYDRGNYGYTF